This TCR beta chain derives from a study of beta chain features in type 1 diabetes. In the study overall: In all, about 100,000,000 sorted cells from all samples were analyzed. Whole-study results and caveats: In all four CD4+ subsets, TCRB CDR3 length was significantly, moderately reduced in type 1 diabetes.

This clone was observed a few times. Its specificity is unknown. Reverse transcription of all isolated RNA meant that expressed TCRB transcripts were sequenced. Data came from immunoSEQ multiplex PCR; TCRdb stores just in-frame clones and leaves some out. Of 300,000 to 400,000 clones in the sample, about a tenth were seen once. A heparinised blood draw that averaged roughly 100 mL was obtained once from each donor. All of the sorted populations showed purity greater than 95%. Germline loops: CDR1 LNHNV, CDR2 YYDKDF (reference sequence). The J segment lost 8 bases and the V segment lost 0 bases, leaving 6 bases of the junction unmatched. The CDR3 spans 16 residues.

This TCR came from a man aged 25 to 40 with type 1 diabetes. V is TRBV15 and J is TRBJ2-1; 11 bases fit TRBD1. Sequencing was performed on central memory CD4+ T cells from blood. The CDR3 DNA follows: TGTGCCACCAGCAGAGACCCGGGACAGGGGGTCCATGAGCAGTTCTTC. Amino acid sequence: CATSRDPGQGVHEQFF.